This T cell receptor beta chain emerged from a study of blood T cell repertoires in COVID-19. As for the study in general: The analysed material was cDNA or gDNA that came from T cells, B-cell-depleted T cells, or PBMCs.

TCRdb's copy holds only in-frame clones and misses some; the assay was immunoSEQ multiplex PCR. This sample has more than 400,000 clones, with about 90% found just once. This CDR3 comprises 15 residues. The V end lost 1 base, the J end lost 2 bases, and 12 bases lay between the germline ends. In germline, CDR1 is LGHNA, CDR2 YNFKEQ. Two negative PCRs, clearance, or symptom resolution had been documented for recovered Cohort 3 donors. Sequencing input: PBMCs or T cells enriched from blood (not recorded which). The chain has TRBV4-2 and TRBJ2-7; the D gene is possibly TRBD1 (5 bases). This receptor was identified in a woman under 30 who had recovered from COVID-19. The DNA of the CDR3 is TGTGCCAGCAGCCAAGCGGGTCAGGGTACCTACGAGCAGTACTTC. Translating gives CASSQAGQGTYEQYF.